The 13 T cell receptor beta chains below all came from one sample that was sequenced in a study of technical replicates of blood from a handful of donors. Sequencing used immunoSEQ multiplex PCR; TCRdb keeps in-frame clones, though not all of them. The table lists around 100,000 clones, just over 95% of them singletons. The sample was T cells isolated from PBMCs. These receptors all come from a human donor in good health.

The J gene is TRBJ1-5, the V gene TRBV10-3, with D possibly being TRBD1 (5 bases). The CDR3 runs to 15 residues. Germline loops: CDR1 ENHRY, CDR2 SYGVKD. V was pared by 0 bases and J by 5 bases, with 11 bases between. The CDR3 loop is CAISESGQNYQPQHF. CDR3 nucleotides: TGTGCCATCAGTGAGTCGGGGCAGAACTATCAGCCCCAGCATTTT.

The chain recombines TRBV29-1 with TRBJ1-4, with D perhaps TRBD1 (6 bases). The CDR3 spans 15 residues. Germline CDR1 SQVTM, CDR2 ANQGSEA. V gave up 6 bases and J gave up 5 bases, with 19 bases separating them. In nucleotides, the CDR3 is TGCAGCGTCCGCACCTCTTGGACAGAAAATGAAAAACTGTTTTTT. It codes for CSVRTSWTENEKLFF.

This rearrangement joins TRBV11-2 to TRBJ2-1, with TRBD2 matching 12 bases. Germline V lookup: CDR1 SGHAT, CDR2 FQNNGV. V lost 2 bases and J lost 12; bases outside the gene matches: 8. The CDR3 is 15 residues long. The CDR3 sequence: CASSLLSPSGRGQFF. CDR3 DNA sequence: TGTGCCAGCAGCTTATTGTCTCCTAGCGGGAGGGGGCAGTTCTTC. Combining the CDR3 with reference TRBV11-2 and TRBJ2-1 gives the whole variable domain EAGVAQSPRYKIIEKRQSVAFWCNPISGHATLYWYQQILGQGPKLLIQFQNNGVVDDSQLPKDRFSAERLKGVDSTLKIQPAKLEDSAVYLCASSLLSPSGRGQFFGPGTRLTVL.

The chain links TRBV19 to TRBJ2-1; 9 nucleotides align to TRBD2. V lost 10 bases, J lost 5 bases, and 9 bases stayed unmatched. Germline V gene sequence: CDR1 LNHDA, CDR2 SQIVND (reference sequence). The CDR3 is 14 amino acids. The CDR3, as DNA: TGTGCCACCACTTCTAGCGGGGCTAACAATGAGCAGTTCTTC. Protein: CATTSSGANNEQFF.

Note on this clone: One end of the junction varies from germline; a read error may be responsible. V and J are TRBV10-3 and TRBJ2-5; TRBD1 matches 8 bases. CDR3 size: 14 residues. Germline V gene lookup returns CDR1 ENHRY and CDR2 SYGVKD. The CDR3 spells CASSDIYRGETQYF. The CDR3 DNA follows: TGTGCCAGCAGTGACATTTACAGGGGGGAGACCCAGTACTTC.

V is TRBV5-5 and J is TRBJ2-6; 7 nucleotides agree with TRBD1. Unmatched junction bases numbered 8, after V lost 5 bases and J lost 0 bases. Germline V lookup: CDR1 SGHKS, CDR2 YYEKEE (reference sequence). This CDR3 has 17 residues. The CDR3 DNA follows: TGTGCCAGCAGGTTAAGGGACAGCTTCTCTGGGGCCAACGTCCTGACTTTC. This sequence encodes CASRLRDSFSGANVLTF.

The chain uses TRBV19 and TRBJ2-1; 7 bases align to TRBD2. Germline values: CDR1 LNHDA, CDR2 SQIVND (reference sequence). V dropped 2 bases and J dropped 5; count of bases not matched to a gene: 3. The CDR3 totals 14 residues. CDR3 nucleotides: TGTGCCAGTAGTATAAAGGGAGGGGACAATGAGCAGTTCTTC. Translating gives CASSIKGGDNEQFF.

The V gene is TRBV7-9, the J gene TRBJ2-1; TRBD1 is a possible D gene (8 bases). V lost 8 bases and J lost 9, with 32 bases in between. Germline V gives CDR1 SEHNR, CDR2 FQNEAQ (reference sequence). There are 18 residues in the CDR3. Here the CDR3 reads CASEPPRTGREGLGEQFF. The CDR3 DNA is TGTGCCAGCGAGCCCCCGCGGACAGGGAGGGAAGGTTTGGGTGAGCAGTTCTTC.

The genes are TRBV9 and TRBJ2-7; perhaps TRBD1 as D (5 bases). V was trimmed by 0 bases and J by 0 bases, leaving 7 bases between them. The length of the CDR3 is 14 residues. CDR1 is SGDLS, CDR2 YYNGEE, per germline. CDR3 amino acids: CASSVDQGSYEQYF. The DNA of the CDR3 is TGTGCCAGCAGCGTAGACCAGGGCTCCTACGAGCAGTACTTC. The entire variable domain, with the rest obtained from reference TRBV9 and TRBJ2-7, is as follows: DSGVTQTPKHLITATGQRVTLRCSPRSGDLSVYWYQQSLDQGLQFLIQYYNGEERAKGNILERFSAQQFPDLHSELNLSSLELGDSALYFCASSVDQGSYEQYFGPGTRLTVT.

The J gene is TRBJ2-1, the V gene TRBV7-3; 9 bases agree with TRBD2. CDR1 SGHTA and CDR2 FQGTGA come from the germline V gene. The ends lost 3 bases at V and 10 bases at J; junction bases unmatched: 7. This CDR3 has 14 residues. The CDR3 sequence is CASSLAGGDGEQFF. The CDR3 DNA sequence: TGTGCCAGCAGCTTGGCGGGGGGGGACGGCGAGCAGTTCTTC.

J is TRBJ2-7 and V is TRBV5-4; the D gene is possibly TRBD1 (6 bases). The CDR3 is 13 residues long. The V gene's germline CDR1 is SGHNT and CDR2 YYREEE (reference sequence). V gave up 3 bases and J gave up 6 bases, with 13 bases separating them. The CDR3 is CASSWSVTGEQYF. The DNA of the CDR3 is TGTGCCAGCAGCTGGTCGGTGACAGGCGAGCAGTACTTC. Combining the CDR3 with reference TRBV5-4 and TRBJ2-7 gives the whole variable domain ETGVTQSPTHLIKTRGQQVTLRCSSQSGHNTVSWYQQALGQGPQFIFQYYREEENGRGNFPPRFSGLQFPNYSSELNVNALELDDSALYLCASSWSVTGEQYFGPGTRLTVT.

V is TRBV7-3 and J is TRBJ1-1; D is perhaps TRBD1 (5 bases). CDR3 length equals 14 residues. Trimming removed 4 bases from V and 6 bases from J, with 15 bases in between. The germline CDR1 and CDR2 sequences are SGHTA and FQGTGA. The CDR3 reads CASSSGFAAAEAFF. The CDR3 bases are TGTGCCAGCAGCTCAGGGTTCGCGGCGGCTGAAGCTTTCTTT. The full variable domain, in which reference TRBV7-3 and TRBJ1-1 provide the parts outside the CDR3, is GAGVSQTPSNKVTEKGKYVELRCDPISGHTALYWYRQSLGQGPEFLIYFQGTGAADDSGLPNDRFFAVRPEGSVSTLKIQRTERGDSAVYLCASSSGFAAAEAFFGQGTRLTVV.

The J gene is TRBJ1-5, the V gene TRBV6-1; 7 bases fit TRBD1. Germline loops: CDR1 MNHNS, CDR2 SASEGT. V lost 7 bases, J lost 7 bases, and 7 bases stayed unmatched. The length of the CDR3 is 13 residues. CDR3: CASNDRELQPQHF. For the CDR3, the DNA is TGTGCCAGCAATGACAGGGAATTGCAGCCCCAGCATTTT.